These T cell receptor beta chains were read from a single sample in a study of T cell responses to AZD1222 COVID-19 vaccine. The assay was immunoSEQ multiplex PCR, and TCRdb's table has in-frame clones only and misses some. The profile shows about 77,000 clones, about 92% of them singletons. The sample here was peripheral blood, taken 28 days after the second AZD1222 dose. The receptors were gathered from an adult who received the AZD1222 COVID-19 vaccine. The CDR3 runs from the conserved cysteine through the conserved F or W. D genes are given only for firm matches. Clone size is stated in some rows and not others, as once, few, many or a class when expanded.

V gene: TRBV6-5; D gene: NA; clone size: NA; J gene: TRBJ1-4; CDR3 DNA: TGTGCCAGCAGCAACAGCGCAACTAATGAAAAACTGTTTTTT; CDR3 protein: CASSNSATNEKLFF
V gene: TRBV7-2; D gene: TRBD1; clone size: NA; J gene: TRBJ1-2; CDR3 DNA: TGTGCCAGCAGCTTAGGACAGGGTGGTGGCTACACCTTC; CDR3 protein: CASSLGQGGGYTF
V gene: TRBV7-3; D gene: NA; clone size: NA; J gene: TRBJ2-7; CDR3 DNA: TGTGCCAGCAGCTTAAGGCACAATGGCGAGCAGTACTTC; CDR3 protein: CASSLRHNGEQYF
V gene: TRBV10-3; D gene: NA; clone size: NA; J gene: TRBJ2-5; CDR3 DNA: TGTGCCATCAGTGAGTCGCTCAGGATAGAGACCCAGTACTTC; CDR3 protein: CAISESLRIETQYF
V gene: TRBV5-8; D gene: TRBD1; clone size: once; J gene: TRBJ2-5; CDR3 DNA: TGTGCCAGCAGCAGAATTACGGGACAGCAAGAGACCCAGTACTTC; CDR3 protein: CASSRITGQQETQYF
V gene: TRBV7-2; D gene: NA; clone size: NA; J gene: TRBJ1-5; CDR3 DNA: TGTGCCAGCAGCTTAGGCCAGAATCAGCCCCAGCATTTT; CDR3 protein: CASSLGQNQPQHF
V gene: TRBV7-9; D gene: NA; clone size: NA; J gene: TRBJ2-2; CDR3 DNA: TGTGCCAGCAGCTTCAAAGGAAGAAACGGGGAGCTGTTTTTT; CDR3 protein: CASSFKGRNGELFF
V gene: TRBV29-1; D gene: NA; clone size: once; J gene: TRBJ2-7; CDR3 DNA: TGCAGCGTTGTAGCGAGCTCCTACGAGCAGTACTTC; CDR3 protein: CSVVASSYEQYF
V gene: TRBV30; D gene: TRBD1; clone size: NA; J gene: TRBJ2-3; CDR3 DNA: TGTGCCTGGAAGGGGACAGGGGAGTATTTT; CDR3 protein: CAWKGTGEYF
V gene: TRBV7-2; D gene: NA; clone size: NA; J gene: TRBJ2-1; CDR3 DNA: TGTGCCAGCAGCTTATGGAAGGGGGGGGATGAGCAGTTCTTC; CDR3 protein: CASSLWKGGDEQFF
V gene: TRBV10-3; D gene: NA; clone size: NA; J gene: TRBJ1-6; CDR3 DNA: TGTGCCATCAGTGAGGGGCCAGGGCCGAGCTCCTATAATTCACCCCTCCACTTT; CDR3 protein: CAISEGPGPSSYNSPLHF
V gene: TRBV5-1; D gene: NA; clone size: few; J gene: TRBJ2-2; CDR3 DNA: TGCGCCAGCAGCTTGGTGGGATCCGGGGAGCTGTTTTTT; CDR3 protein: CASSLVGSGELFF
V gene: TRBV6-2/TRBV6-3; D gene: TRBD2; clone size: few; J gene: TRBJ2-3; CDR3 DNA: TGTGCCAGCAGTTACAAGGGGACTAGCGGGACCACGGCCCCCACAGATACGCAGTATTTT; CDR3 protein: CASSYKGTSGTTAPTDTQYF
V gene: TRBV7-9; D gene: NA; clone size: few; J gene: TRBJ1-2; CDR3 DNA: TGTGCCAGCAGCACCCTCCCTGGCTACACCTTC; CDR3 protein: CASSTLPGYTF
V gene: TRBV6-2/TRBV6-3; D gene: NA; clone size: NA; J gene: TRBJ1-6; CDR3 DNA: TGTGCCAGCAGTTACTCGATCGGCGGGGGCAATAATTCACCCCTCCACTTT; CDR3 protein: CASSYSIGGGNNSPLHF
V gene: TRBV7-2; D gene: NA; clone size: NA; J gene: TRBJ1-3; CDR3 DNA: TGTGCCAGCTCGACAGGTTTTGGTGGAAACACCATATATTTT; CDR3 protein: CASSTGFGGNTIYF
V gene: TRBV5-1; D gene: TRBD1; clone size: NA; J gene: TRBJ2-5; CDR3 DNA: TGCGCCAGCAGCGCCAGACAGGGAAGGGAGACCCAGTACTTC; CDR3 protein: CASSARQGRETQYF
V gene: TRBV4-1; D gene: TRBD1; clone size: once; J gene: TRBJ1-3; CDR3 DNA: TGCGCCAGCAGCCAAGGACAGGGAACTGGAAACACCATATATTTT; CDR3 protein: CASSQGQGTGNTIYF
V gene: TRBV18; D gene: NA; clone size: NA; J gene: TRBJ1-2; CDR3 DNA: TGTGCCAGCTCACCATCAGCAGGAGACCCCTATGGCTACACCTTC; CDR3 protein: CASSPSAGDPYGYTF
V gene: TRBV27; D gene: TRBD2; clone size: NA; J gene: TRBJ2-7; CDR3 DNA: TGTGCCAGCAGTTTTAGCGGGAGCAAATACGAGCAGTACTTC; CDR3 protein: CASSFSGSKYEQYF
V gene: TRBV12-3/TRBV12-4; D gene: NA; clone size: NA; J gene: TRBJ2-5; CDR3 DNA: TGTGCCAGCCAGGCCCCTACAGAGACCCAGTACTTC; CDR3 protein: CASQAPTETQYF
V gene: TRBV4-3; D gene: NA; clone size: once; J gene: TRBJ1-2; CDR3 DNA: TGCGCCAGCAGCCAAGAAATCCATCTCGGAGGCTATGGCTACACCTTC; CDR3 protein: CASSQEIHLGGYGYTF
V gene: TRBV29-1; D gene: NA; clone size: NA; J gene: TRBJ2-7; CDR3 DNA: TGCAGCGTTGAAGAAGACAAGCCCTACGAGCAGTACTTC; CDR3 protein: CSVEEDKPYEQYF